This T cell receptor (beta chain) was profiled in a study of CD4 T cells in relation to SARS-CoV-2 and coronaviruses. This CDR3 region has 14 residues. The trim removed 1 base at V and 7 bases at J, leaving 4 bases unmatched. Germline values: CDR1 LGHNA, CDR2 YNFKEQ. With respect to this clone: Its antigen is still unknown.

Before the COVID-19 pandemic, during about 2011-2019, CD4+ T cells were taken from unexposed donors. The cells were cultured for about 10 days before CD4+ T cells were isolated. Sequencing used immunoSEQ multiplex PCR; TCRdb keeps in-frame clones, though not all of them. The sample holds 11,000 or so clones, around 80% seen once. The chain couples TRBV4-2 to TRBJ2-7, with TRBD1 matching 10 bases. Sequences were obtained from CD4+ T cells from PBMCs, cultured in vitro. The TCR comes from a human donor in good health. CDR3 sequence: CASSQVTGGQEQYF. The CDR3 nucleotides are TGTGCCAGCAGCCAAGTGACAGGGGGCCAAGAGCAGTACTTC.